This T cell receptor beta chain was identified in a study of blood T cell repertoires in COVID-19. Looking at the study overall: The samples span acute and convalescent COVID-19 from the United States, Italy and Spain. Sample material is recorded as cDNA or gDNA derived from T cells, B-cell-depleted T cells, or PBMCs.

Generated by immunoSEQ multiplex PCR, the TCRdb table keeps only in-frame clones and is missing some. The sample records around 160,000 clones, 75% to 85% being singletons. Looked up from germline, CDR1 is LNHDA and CDR2 is SQIVND (reference sequence). The CDR3 totals 14 residues. Trimming cost V 4 bases and J 10 bases, with 16 bases left between them. V and J are TRBV19 and TRBJ1-4; D unclear. Sequencing input: peripheral blood. This receptor was taken from a human donor with acute or convalescent COVID-19. The donor label of this sample is uncertain. The CDR3 is CASSRPTGSVKLFF. The CDR3 DNA follows: TGTGCCAGTAGTAGGCCGACGGGGTCGGTAAAACTGTTTTTT.